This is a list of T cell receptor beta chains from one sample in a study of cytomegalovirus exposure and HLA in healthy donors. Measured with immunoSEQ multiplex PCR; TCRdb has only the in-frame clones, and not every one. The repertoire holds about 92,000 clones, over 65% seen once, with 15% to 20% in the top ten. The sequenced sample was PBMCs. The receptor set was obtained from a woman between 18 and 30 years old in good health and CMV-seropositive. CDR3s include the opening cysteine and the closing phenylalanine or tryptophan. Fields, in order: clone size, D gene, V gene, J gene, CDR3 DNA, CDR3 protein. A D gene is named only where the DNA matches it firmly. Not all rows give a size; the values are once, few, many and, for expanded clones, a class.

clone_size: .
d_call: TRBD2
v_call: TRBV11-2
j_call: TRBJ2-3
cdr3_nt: TGTGCCAGCAGCTTAGTAGCGGGGGGTAGCACAGATACGCAGTATTTT
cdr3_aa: CASSLVAGGSTDTQYF

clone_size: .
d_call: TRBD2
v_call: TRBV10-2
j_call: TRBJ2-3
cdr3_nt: TGCGCCAGCTCCCCCGCGGGAAGCGGGGTAAACACAGATACGCAGTATTTT
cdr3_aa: CASSPAGSGVNTDTQYF

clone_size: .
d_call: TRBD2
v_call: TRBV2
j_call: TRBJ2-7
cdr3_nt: TGTGCCAGCATGACGGGACTAGCGGAAGCGATAGGGGCCTACGAGCAGTACTTC
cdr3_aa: CASMTGLAEAIGAYEQYF

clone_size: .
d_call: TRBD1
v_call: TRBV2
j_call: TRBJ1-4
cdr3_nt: TGTGCCAGCAGATCAGGGGGAAGCGAAAAACTGTTTTTT
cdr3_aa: CASRSGGSEKLFF

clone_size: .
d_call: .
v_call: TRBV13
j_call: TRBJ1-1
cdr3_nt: TGTGCCAGCAGCTCATTAGTGTTGAACACTGAAGCTTTCTTT
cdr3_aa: CASSSLVLNTEAFF

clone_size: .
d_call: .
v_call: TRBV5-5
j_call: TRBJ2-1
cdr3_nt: TGTGCCAGCAGCTTGTCGCCGGTGCATGAGCAGTTCTTC
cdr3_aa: CASSLSPVHEQFF

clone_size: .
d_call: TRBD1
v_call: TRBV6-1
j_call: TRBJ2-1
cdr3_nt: TGTGCCAGCAGGGCCCCCGGGGACAGCTTTGAGCAGTTCTTC
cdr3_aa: CASRAPGDSFEQFF

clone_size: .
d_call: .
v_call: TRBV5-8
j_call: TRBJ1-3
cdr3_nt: TGTGCCAGCAGCTGGGAGGCAGGGAGCTCTGGAAACACCATATATTTT
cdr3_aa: CASSWEAGSSGNTIYF

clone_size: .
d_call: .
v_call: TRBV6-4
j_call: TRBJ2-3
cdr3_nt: TGTGCCAGCAGTAGCGGGAGCACAGATACGCAGTATTTT
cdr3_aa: CASSSGSTDTQYF

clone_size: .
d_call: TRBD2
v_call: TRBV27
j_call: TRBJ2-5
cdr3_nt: TGTGCCAGCATGGGGACTAGCGGGGCTAAGCAGTACTTC
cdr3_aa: CASMGTSGAKQYF

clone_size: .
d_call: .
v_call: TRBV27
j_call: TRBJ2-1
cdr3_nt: TGTGCCAGCAGTTTTAGCGGATCCTACAATGAGCAGTTCTTC
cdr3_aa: CASSFSGSYNEQFF

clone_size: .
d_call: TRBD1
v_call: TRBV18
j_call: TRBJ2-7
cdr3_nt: TGTGCCAGCTCACCACCTACGGGACAGGGTGTATACGAGCAGTACTTC
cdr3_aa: CASSPPTGQGVYEQYF

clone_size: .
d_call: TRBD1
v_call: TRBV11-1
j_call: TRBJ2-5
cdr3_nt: TGTGCCAGCAGCTTGAGGACAGGGGGGTTGGCCCAGTACTTC
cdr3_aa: CASSLRTGGLAQYF

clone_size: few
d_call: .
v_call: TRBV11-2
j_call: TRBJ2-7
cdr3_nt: TGTGCCAGCAGCTTAGCCCCTTCGGCGGACTACGAGCAGTACTTC
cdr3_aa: CASSLAPSADYEQYF

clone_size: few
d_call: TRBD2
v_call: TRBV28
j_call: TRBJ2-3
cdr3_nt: TGTGCCAGCAGTTTGGAGGGAGGGCCGATTGGGGATACGCAGTATTTT
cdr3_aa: CASSLEGGPIGDTQYF

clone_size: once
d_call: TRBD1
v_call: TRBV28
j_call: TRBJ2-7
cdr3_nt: TGTGCCAGCAGTCTGGGACAGGGCAATTACGAGCAGTACTTC
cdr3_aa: CASSLGQGNYEQYF

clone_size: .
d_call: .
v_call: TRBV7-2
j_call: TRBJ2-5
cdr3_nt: TGTGCCAGCACCCGAGGGGGGGTTCGGGAGACCCAGTACTTC
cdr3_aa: CASTRGGVRETQYF

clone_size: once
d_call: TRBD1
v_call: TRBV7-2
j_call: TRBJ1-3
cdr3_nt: TGTGCCAGCAGCTGGACAGGGAGTGCTTCTGGAAACACCATATATTTT
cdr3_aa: CASSWTGSASGNTIYF

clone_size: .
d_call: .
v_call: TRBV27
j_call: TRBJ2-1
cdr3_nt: TGTGCCAGGGGGGGGCTAGCGGCCTACAATGAGCAGTTCTTC
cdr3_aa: CARGGLAAYNEQFF

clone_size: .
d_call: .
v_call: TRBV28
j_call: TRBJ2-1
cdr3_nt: TGTGCCAGCACGTGGGCTACGTCCTACAATGAGCAGTTCTTC
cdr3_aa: CASTWATSYNEQFF

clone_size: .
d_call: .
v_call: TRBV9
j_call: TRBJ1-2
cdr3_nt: TGTGCCAGCAGCGTAAGGGGCCAACCAATCTATGGCTACACCTTC
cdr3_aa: CASSVRGQPIYGYTF

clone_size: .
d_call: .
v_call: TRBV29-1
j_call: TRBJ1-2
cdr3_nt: TGCAGCGTTGTCGCGGGGGCGCGCTATGGCTACACCTTC
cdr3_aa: CSVVAGARYGYTF

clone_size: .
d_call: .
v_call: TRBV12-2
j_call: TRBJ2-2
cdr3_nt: TGTGCAAGTCGCTTAGGGGTAGCGGGGGTGAGCGGGGAGCTGTTTTTT
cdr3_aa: CASRLGVAGVSGELFF

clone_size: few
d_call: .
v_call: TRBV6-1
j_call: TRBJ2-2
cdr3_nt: TGTGCCAGCAGGGCCCCTAGCAGTGGCACCGGGGAGCTGTTTTTT
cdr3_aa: CASRAPSSGTGELFF

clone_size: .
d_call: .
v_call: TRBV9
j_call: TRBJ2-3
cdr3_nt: TGTGCCAGCAGTATTAGGCGGGGCGGCACAGATACGCAGTATTTT
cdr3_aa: CASSIRRGGTDTQYF

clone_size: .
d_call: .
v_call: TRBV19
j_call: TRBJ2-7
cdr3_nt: TGTGCCAGTAGTATCGGGGTAGTGGGCTACGAGCAGTACTTC
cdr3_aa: CASSIGVVGYEQYF

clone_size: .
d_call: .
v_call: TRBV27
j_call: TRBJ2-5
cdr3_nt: TGTGGATTCAGGTGCCAAGAGACCCAGTACTTC
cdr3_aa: CGFRCQETQYF

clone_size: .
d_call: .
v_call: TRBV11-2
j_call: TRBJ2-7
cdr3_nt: TGTGCCAGCAGCACACCCAGCTACGAGCAGTACTTC
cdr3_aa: CASSTPSYEQYF

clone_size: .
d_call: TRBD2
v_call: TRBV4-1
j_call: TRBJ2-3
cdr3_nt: TGCGCCAGCAGCCTCGTTAAGACCGGGACTAGCGGGCAGGCAGATACGCAGTATTTT
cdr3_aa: CASSLVKTGTSGQADTQYF

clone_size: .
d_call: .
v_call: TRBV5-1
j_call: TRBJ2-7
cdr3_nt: TGCGCCAGCAGCCCGGAGGGCAGGAGAGAGGAGGAGCAGTACTTC
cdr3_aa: CASSPEGRREEEQYF

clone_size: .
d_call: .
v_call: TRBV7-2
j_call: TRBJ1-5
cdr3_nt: TGTGCCAGCAGCCCAGATTACAATCAGCCCCAGCATTTT
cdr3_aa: CASSPDYNQPQHF

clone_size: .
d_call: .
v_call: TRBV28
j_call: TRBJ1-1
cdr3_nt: TGTGCCAGCAGTCAACGTCAGGGGAACACTGAAGCTTTCTTT
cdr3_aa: CASSQRQGNTEAFF

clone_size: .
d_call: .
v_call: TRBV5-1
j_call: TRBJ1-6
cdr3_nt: TGCGCCAGCAGCTTGGAGGCGGATTCACCCCTCCACTTT
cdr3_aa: CASSLEADSPLHF

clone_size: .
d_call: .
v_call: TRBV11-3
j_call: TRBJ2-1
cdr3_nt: TGTGCCAGCAGCTCTGGACAGAGTTACAATGAGCAGTTCTTC
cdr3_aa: CASSSGQSYNEQFF

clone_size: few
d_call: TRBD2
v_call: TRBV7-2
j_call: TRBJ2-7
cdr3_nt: TGTGCCAGCAGCCAGCTAGCAGGCGGGGGGGAGCAGTACTTC
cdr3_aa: CASSQLAGGGEQYF

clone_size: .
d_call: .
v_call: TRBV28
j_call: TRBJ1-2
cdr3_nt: TGTGCCAGCAGTACCTCAGCTAACTATGGCTACACCTTC
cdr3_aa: CASSTSANYGYTF

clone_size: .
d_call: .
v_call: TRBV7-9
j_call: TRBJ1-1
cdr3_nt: TGTGCCAGCAGCTTCGGGGGGCCCATTGAAGCTTTCTTT
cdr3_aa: CASSFGGPIEAFF

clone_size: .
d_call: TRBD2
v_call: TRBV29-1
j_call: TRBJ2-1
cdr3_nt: TGCAGCGTTGATAAGGATGGCCGGGAGGGCCCCTACAATGAGCAGTTCTTC
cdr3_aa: CSVDKDGREGPYNEQFF

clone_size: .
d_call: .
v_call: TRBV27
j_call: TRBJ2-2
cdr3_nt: TGTGCCAGCAGCCAGACCGGGGAGCTGTTTTTT
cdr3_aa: CASSQTGELFF

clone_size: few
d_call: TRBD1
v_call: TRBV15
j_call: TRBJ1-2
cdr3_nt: TGTGCCACCAGCAGAGATCTGACAGGGGGCCATTATGGCTACACCTTC
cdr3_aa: CATSRDLTGGHYGYTF

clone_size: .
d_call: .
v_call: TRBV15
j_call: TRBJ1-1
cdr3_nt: TGTGCCACCAGCAGAGTATGGCACACTGAAGCTTTCTTT
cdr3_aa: CATSRVWHTEAFF

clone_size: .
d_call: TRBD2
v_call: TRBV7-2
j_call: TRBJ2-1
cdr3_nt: TGTGCCAGCAGCTTATCCGGGACTAGCTCGGTCCACAATGAGCAGTTCTTC
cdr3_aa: CASSLSGTSSVHNEQFF

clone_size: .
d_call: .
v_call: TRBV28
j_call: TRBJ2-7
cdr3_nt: TGTGCCAGCCGAAGGCAGGGGCTCGAGCAGTACTTC
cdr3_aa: CASRRQGLEQYF

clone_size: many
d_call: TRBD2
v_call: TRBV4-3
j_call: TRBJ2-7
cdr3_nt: TGCGCCAGCAGCCCTGGACTAGCGGGGGGACCCTCCTACGAGCAGTACTTC
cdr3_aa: CASSPGLAGGPSYEQYF

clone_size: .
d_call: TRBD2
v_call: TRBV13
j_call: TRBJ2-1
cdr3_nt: TGTGCCAGCAGCCTTACGACTAGCGGGAGGAGGGTCAATGAGCAGTTCTTC
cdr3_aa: CASSLTTSGRRVNEQFF

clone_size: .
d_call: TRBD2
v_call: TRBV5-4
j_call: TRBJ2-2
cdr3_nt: TGTGCCAGCAGCAGTGGACTAGCGGGGACTACCACCGGGGAGCTGTTTTTT
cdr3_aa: CASSSGLAGTTTGELFF

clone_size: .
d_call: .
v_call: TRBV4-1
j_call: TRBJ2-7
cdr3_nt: TGCGCCAGCAGCCAAGTTTCGACACCTACCTACGAGCAGTACTTC
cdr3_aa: CASSQVSTPTYEQYF

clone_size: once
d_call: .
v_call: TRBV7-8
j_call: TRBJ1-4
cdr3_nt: TGTGCCAGCAGCCAGGGTGTGACTAATGAAAAACTGTTTTTT
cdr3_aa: CASSQGVTNEKLFF

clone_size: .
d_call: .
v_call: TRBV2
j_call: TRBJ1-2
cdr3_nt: TGTGCCAGCAGTGAATTCCAGTCCCCGGGTGGCTACACCTTC
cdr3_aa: CASSEFQSPGGYTF

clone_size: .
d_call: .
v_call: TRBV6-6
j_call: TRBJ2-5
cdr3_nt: TGTGCCAGCAGTTATCCGCGCGAGACCCAGTACTTC
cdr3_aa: CASSYPRETQYF

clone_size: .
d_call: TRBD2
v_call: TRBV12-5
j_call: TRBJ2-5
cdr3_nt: TGTGCTAGTGGTGCGGGGGGTTCGGAGACCCAGTACTTC
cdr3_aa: CASGAGGSETQYF

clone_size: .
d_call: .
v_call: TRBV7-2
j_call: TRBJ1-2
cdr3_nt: TGTGCCAGTAGTGGGGGGACCCTAAACTATGGCTACACCTTC
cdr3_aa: CASSGGTLNYGYTF

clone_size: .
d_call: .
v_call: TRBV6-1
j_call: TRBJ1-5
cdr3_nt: TGTGCCAGCCAACTGAGGCCCTTCCACAATCAGCCCCAGCATTTT
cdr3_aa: CASQLRPFHNQPQHF

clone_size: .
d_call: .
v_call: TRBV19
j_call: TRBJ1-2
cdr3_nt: TGTGCCAGTACCCCTAGTCCAGCTAACTATGGCTACACCTTC
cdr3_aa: CASTPSPANYGYTF

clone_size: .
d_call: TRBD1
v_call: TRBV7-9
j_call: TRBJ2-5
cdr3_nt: TGTGCCAGCAGCTTAGAACAGGGGAACCAAGAGACCCAGTACTTC
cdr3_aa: CASSLEQGNQETQYF